This T cell receptor (beta chain) was obtained from a study of breast tumors, draining lymph nodes, adjacent tissues. This CDR3 region has 13 residues. V shed 2 bases and J shed 8 bases, with 9 bases lying between them. Germline V gives CDR1 SNHLY, CDR2 FYNNEI. TCRdb analysed the multiplex PCR reads with MiXCR anew, one entry per CDR3 protein. The sample records 20,000 to 25,000 distinct CDR3 sequences, about 54% being singletons. The study, taken as a whole, reports: Findings are consistent with lymph node origin and intratumoral expansion of most tumor T cells. Tumor TCR diversity was below lymph nodes but above nontumor tissue. Compared with basal-like, luminal-like tumors shared significantly more repertoire with nontumor tissue. Data only fit, rather than demonstrated, lymph node origin of most tumor T cells.

This clonotype was recorded once. What it recognizes is unknown. This chain links TRBV2 with TRBJ1-4, with a possible D match to TRBD1 (5 bases). The TCR comes from a female donor with breast cancer. Some clones in this sample may be carry-over from other donors' samples. The specimen was breast tumor tissue. The CDR3 region is CASSETGREKLFF. The CDR3 DNA is TGTGCCAGCAGTGAAACAGGTCGGGAAAAACTGTTTTTT.